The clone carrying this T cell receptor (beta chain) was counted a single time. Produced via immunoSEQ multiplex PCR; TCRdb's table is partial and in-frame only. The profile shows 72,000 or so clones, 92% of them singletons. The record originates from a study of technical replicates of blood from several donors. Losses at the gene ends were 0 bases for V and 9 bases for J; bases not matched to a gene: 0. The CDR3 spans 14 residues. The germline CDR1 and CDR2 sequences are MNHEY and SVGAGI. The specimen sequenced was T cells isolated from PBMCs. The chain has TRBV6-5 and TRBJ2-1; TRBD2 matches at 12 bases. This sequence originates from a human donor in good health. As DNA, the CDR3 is TGTGCCAGCAGTTACTCACTAGCGGGAGGTGAGCAGTTCTTC. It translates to CASSYSLAGGEQFF.